The 2 T cell receptor beta chains reported below all come from one sample, sequenced in a study of shared clonotypes between healthy human individuals. Assay used: immunoSEQ multiplex PCR; TCRdb lists only in-frame clones, some missing. Of approximately 340,000 clones in the sample, roughly 70% were seen once. The sequencing sample was made of memory CD4+ T cells sorted from blood. Subset: CD45RA-negative fraction. Receptors were obtained from a young man in good health.

The chain carries TRBV5-1 and TRBJ2-2; D may be TRBD2 (5 bases). This CDR3 spans 16 amino acids. Trimming shortened V by 4 bases and J by 2 bases, and 15 bases separated the two germline ends. The germline V gene encodes CDR1 SGHRS and CDR2 YFSETQ. CDR3 amino acids: CASSPSPGGNTGELFF. The CDR3 region has the DNA TGCGCCAGCAGCCCAAGCCCCGGAGGTAACACCGGGGAGCTGTTTTTT.

With respect to this clone: One end of the junction does not line up with germline, which may come from a read error. The CDR3 region is CASSARNIQYF. The CDR3 coding sequence is TGTGCCAGCAGTGCCAGAAACATTCAGTACTTC. J is TRBJ2-4 and V is TRBV28, with no clear D. Germline CDR1 and CDR2: MDHEN and SYDVKM. This CDR3 spans 11 amino acids.